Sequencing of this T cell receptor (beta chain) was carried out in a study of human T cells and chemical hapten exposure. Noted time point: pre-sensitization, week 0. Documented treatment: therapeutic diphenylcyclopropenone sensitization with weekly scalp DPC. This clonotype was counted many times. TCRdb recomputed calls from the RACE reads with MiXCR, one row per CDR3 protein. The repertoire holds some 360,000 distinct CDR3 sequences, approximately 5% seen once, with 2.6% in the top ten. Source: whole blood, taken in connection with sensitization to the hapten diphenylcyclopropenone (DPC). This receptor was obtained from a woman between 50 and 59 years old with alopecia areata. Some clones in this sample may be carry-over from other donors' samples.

CDR3 nucleotides: TGCAGCGTCAGGGGTCAGTCCAGTGAAAAACTGTTTTTT. This codes for CSVRGQSSEKLFF. The chain has TRBV29-1 and TRBJ1-4; D perhaps matches TRBD1 (6 bases). Germline V gene data show CDR1 as SQVTM and CDR2 as ANQGSEA. The CDR3 is 13 residues long. V lost 6 bases, J lost 7 bases, and 15 bases lay in between.